Presented here are 22 T cell receptor beta chains from one specimen sequenced in a study of regulatory T cells in long-lasting Graves disease. CDR3 regions were amplified by Arm-PCR using iRepertoire HTBI primers to build TCR beta libraries. MiXCR, run by TCRdb on the multiplex PCR reads, gives a single entry per CDR3 protein. The sample records approximately 350,000 distinct CDR3 sequences, about 12% being singletons. Time point given: newly diagnosed GD, antithyroid drugs for less than 3 months. From RNA extracted from PBMCs, the TCR library was made. These same records also appear under a second study, on T cells in Graves' hyperthyroidism and ophthalmopathy.

This material consisted of peripheral blood mononuclear cells (PBMCs), taken at new diagnosis, from a patient treated with antithyroid drugs. The receptors derive from a woman under 30 with Graves disease.

This clonotype was counted between two and nine times. The chain uses TRBV6-1 and TRBJ1-5, with a weak D call TRBD1 (5 bases). The CDR3 consists of 13 residues. V lost 8 bases, J lost 2 bases, and 10 bases lay in between. CDR1 MNHNS and CDR2 SASEGT come from the germline V gene. The CDR3 spells CASVGDGNQPQHF. Written as DNA, the CDR3 is TGTGCCAGCGTTGGGGACGGCAATCAGCCCCAGCATTTT.

This clonotype has at least ten counts. The chain links TRBV20-1 to TRBJ1-3; D not certain. V lost 1 base and J 0 bases, leaving 16 bases between the germline ends. Germline lookup yields CDR1 DFQATT and CDR2 SNEGSKA (reference sequence). The CDR3 loop spans 17 amino acids. CDR3 protein: CSARGSHSWGSGNTIYF. CDR3 DNA: TGCAGTGCTAGAGGGTCGCATTCTTGGGGCTCTGGAAACACCATATATTTT.

The CDR3 protein is CASSRPGDFRGSGNTIYF. CDR3 in DNA: TGTGCCAGCTCACGGCCCGGGGATTTCAGGGGCTCTGGAAACACCATATATTTT. The V gene is TRBV18, the J gene TRBJ1-3; D may be TRBD1 (6 bases). Germline lookup yields CDR1 KGHSH and CDR2 LQKENI. This CDR3 has 18 residues. Trimming stripped 4 bases from V and 0 bases from J, with 19 bases between.

This clonotype was picked up many times. The chain has TRBV27 and TRBJ2-5; D perhaps matches TRBD2 (6 bases). The length of the CDR3 is 14 residues. With 6 bases removed from V and 10 bases from J, the gap between germline ends came to 21 bases. Per the germline V gene, CDR1 is MNHEY and CDR2 is SMNVEV (reference sequence). DNA for the CDR3: TGTGCCAGCAGCCGTACCTCCATGGGAGGATTCCAGTACTTC. Amino acids: CASSRTSMGGFQYF.

This clonotype has ten or more counts. The chain has TRBV5-1 and TRBJ2-5; 8 bases line up with TRBD1. This CDR3 spans 15 amino acids. Looked up from germline, CDR1 is SGHRS and CDR2 is YFSETQ. V lost 1 base to trimming and J lost 4 bases; unmatched junction nucleotides: 6. CDR3 region: CASSLNRGVRETQYF. CDR3 bases: TGCGCCAGCAGCTTGAACAGGGGGGTTCGAGAGACCCAGTACTTC.

The table lists this clonotype with a few counts. V and J are TRBV7-9 and TRBJ1-6, with a weak D call TRBD1 (5 bases). This CDR3 has 14 amino acids. V lost 3 bases and J lost 9, with 12 bases in between. Looked up from germline, CDR1 is SEHNR and CDR2 is FQNEAQ (reference sequence). Written as DNA, the CDR3 is TGTGCCAGCAGCTTGGGACCTGAGGGTTCACCCCTCCACTTT. It specifies CASSLGPEGSPLHF.

This clonotype was seen a single time. The rearrangement joins TRBV7-2 to TRBJ2-1, with TRBD2 matching over 13 bases. V trimming: 5 bases; J trimming: 0 bases; junction bases outside the gene matches: 7. Germline V lookup: CDR1 SGHTA, CDR2 FQGNSA. This CDR3 is 18 amino acids long. The CDR3 nucleotides read TGTGCCAGCAGCGCGAGACTAGCGGGGGGTTTCTCCTACAATGAGCAGTTCTTC. As protein: CASSARLAGGFSYNEQFF. The full variable domain, its missing parts supplied by reference TRBV7-2 and TRBJ2-1, is GAGVSQSPSNKVTEKGKDVELRCDPISGHTALYWYRQSLGQGLEFLIYFQGNSAPDKSGLPSDRFSAERTGGSVSTLTIQRTQQEDSAVYLCASSARLAGGFSYNEQFFGPGTRLTVL.

The gene calls are TRBV6-2 or TRBV6-3 and TRBJ2-3; 8 nucleotides agree with TRBD2. CDR1 and CDR2 from the germline V gene are MNHEY and SVGEGT. V lost 5 bases, J lost 5 bases, and 15 bases stayed unmatched. The CDR3 extends over 17 amino acids. For the CDR3, the DNA is TGTGCCAGCAGTCGTCGCCACGGGGGGGGCCAGAAAGATACGCAGTATTTT. This codes for CASSRRHGGGQKDTQYF.

This clonotype was seen repeatedly, ten times or more. This chain connects TRBV20-1 to TRBJ2-2; the match to TRBD2 covers 15 bases. Trimming at V came to 1 base and at J to 5 bases, leaving 2 bases not matched to a gene. Germline loops: CDR1 DFQATT, CDR2 SNEGSKA (reference sequence). The CDR3 is 16 amino acids. CDR3 sequence: CSARAGTSGGTGELFF. The CDR3 DNA follows: TGCAGTGCTAGAGCAGGGACTAGCGGGGGGACCGGGGAGCTGTTTTTT.

The V call is TRBV20-1, the J call TRBJ2-7; 12 nucleotides align to TRBD2. Germline V lookup: CDR1 DFQATT, CDR2 SNEGSKA (reference sequence). V was clipped by 6 bases and J by 3 bases; unmatched bases: 3. The CDR3 covers 13 residues. DNA of the CDR3: TGCAGTGCCGCGACTAGCGGGAGCTACGAGCAGTACTTC. This sequence encodes CSAATSGSYEQYF.

The rearrangement links TRBV7-3 to TRBJ2-1; the match to TRBD1 covers 7 bases. Trimming at V came to 5 bases and at J to 7 bases, leaving 11 bases not matched to a gene. Germline-derived CDR1 and CDR2 are SGHTA and FQGTGA. The CDR3 is made up of 15 amino acids. CDR3 sequence (DNA): TGTGCCAGCAGCCCCCCAGGACAGGAATTTAATGAGCAGTTCTTC. Protein sequence: CASSPPGQEFNEQFF.

Many counts were recorded for this clonotype. V usage is TRBV24-1 and J usage is TRBJ2-2, with 10 bases fitting TRBD2. V shed 5 bases, J shed 4 bases, and the junction held 12 bases outside the gene matches. The length of the CDR3 is 18 residues. Looked up from germline, CDR1 is KGHDR and CDR2 is SFDVKD. CDR3 protein: CATSVASGSGRGTGELFF. DNA for the CDR3: TGTGCCACCAGTGTGGCTAGCGGGAGTGGTCGGGGCACCGGGGAGCTGTTTTTT.

This clonotype occurred many times. V is TRBV20-1 and J is TRBJ2-5; TRBD2 matches 12 bases. Trimming at V came to 0 bases and at J to 7 bases, leaving 18 bases not matched to a gene. In germline, CDR1 is DFQATT, CDR2 SNEGSKA (reference sequence). CDR3 length: 19 amino acids. The CDR3 DNA reads TGCAGTGCTAGAGAATGGGTCCTAGCGGGGGGGCTGGGTTCCGCGACCCAGTACTTC. Residues: CSAREWVLAGGLGSATQYF.

This clonotype showed up many times. The chain joins TRBV20-1 to TRBJ1-3; possible D gene TRBD1, 6 bases. Trimming removed 1 base from V and 3 bases from J, with 13 bases in between. CDR3 length: 15 residues. Germline V gene lookup returns CDR1 DFQATT and CDR2 SNEGSKA (reference sequence). For the CDR3, the DNA is TGCAGTGCTAGAGCGGGGGCGTTTGTTGGAAACACCATATATTTT. It codes for CSARAGAFVGNTIYF.

This clonotype was detected many times. The V gene is TRBV19, the J gene TRBJ2-2, with 9 bases identical to TRBD2. CDR3 length: 14 amino acids. Per the germline V gene, CDR1 is LNHDA and CDR2 is SQIVND (reference sequence). V lost 5 bases, J lost 10 bases, and 8 bases stayed unmatched. Here the CDR3 reads CASSVAGGPSELFF. CDR3 DNA: TGTGCCAGTAGTGTGGCGGGGGGGCCGTCGGAGCTGTTTTTT.

This clonotype was detected ten times or more. The chain links TRBV5-4 to TRBJ1-2; D not certain. Per germline, CDR1 SGHNT and CDR2 YYREEE (reference sequence). The CDR3 covers 15 residues. Trimming removed 2 bases from V and 4 bases from J, with 15 bases in between. The CDR3 DNA reads TGTGCCAGCAGCTTATCCGCCTCCCTATTCTATGGCTACACCTTC. Residues: CASSLSASLFYGYTF.

This clonotype was seen many times. The genes are TRBV10-3 and TRBJ2-5; D unclear. CDR1 ENHRY and CDR2 SYGVKD come from the germline V gene. Between the trimmed V and J ends, which lost 8 bases and 2 bases, there was a span of 15 bases. The CDR3 is 14 residues long. The CDR3 coding sequence is TGTGCCATCGGACGAGGAGCGCCACAAGAGACCCAGTACTTC. Protein: CAIGRGAPQETQYF.

This clonotype was observed at least ten times. The chain employs TRBV6-2 or TRBV6-3 and TRBJ1-1, with a possible D match to TRBD1 (6 bases). The CDR3 has 14 amino acids. In germline, CDR1 is MNHEY, CDR2 SVGEGT. Between the trimmed V and J ends, which lost 6 bases and 10 bases, there was a span of 21 bases. The CDR3 nucleotides read TGTGCCAGCAGCGGGGGGCCAGGGGTCTCCTCAGCTTTCTTT. Translated: CASSGGPGVSSAFF.

This clonotype was recorded many times. The DNA is left out, because the CDR3 cannot be placed on it with certainty; the CDR3 is given as TCRdb lists it. The rearrangement uses TRBV12-3 or TRBV12-4 and TRBJ1-5. The CDR3 contains 15 residues when both ends are counted. The CDR3 protein is CASSSSGLTNQPQHF.

This clonotype has at least ten counts. V usage is TRBV20-1 and J usage is TRBJ2-1, with TRBD1 identical over 7 bases. Germline values: CDR1 DFQATT, CDR2 SNEGSKA (reference sequence). After removal of 0 bases from V and 6 bases from J, the junction contained 11 bases not matched to a gene. The CDR3 has 16 residues. CDR3 DNA sequence: TGCAGTGCTAGAGATGGAGCGACAGGGAATTTCAATGAGCAGTTCTTC. This translates into CSARDGATGNFNEQFF.

This clonotype was detected many times. V is TRBV12-3 or TRBV12-4 and J is TRBJ2-2; 9 bases are shared with TRBD1. The CDR3 totals 17 residues. Trimming removed 3 bases from V and 0 bases from J; junction bases left unmatched: 5. This CDR3 is CASSFGQGMANTGELFF. The CDR3 DNA follows: TGTGCCAGCAGTTTTGGACAGGGGATGGCGAACACCGGGGAGCTGTTTTTT.

Remarks on this clonotype: A clone one base away is much larger, so this may be a read error. Here the CDR3 reads CASSPSEGIEQFF. DNA for the CDR3: TGTGCCAGCTCACCAAGTGAAGGGATTGAGCAGTTCTTC. The gene calls are TRBV18 and TRBJ2-1; D remains unclear. Germline values: CDR1 KGHSH, CDR2 LQKENI. Trimming removed 2 bases from V and 9 bases from J, with 11 bases in between. The CDR3 runs 13 residues.